Detailed here is one T cell receptor beta chain. Its specificity is not known. The junction departs from the called germline gene at one end, perhaps through a read error. Other DNA sequences from this sample encode an identical CDR3 as well. This sample stems from a study of OX40 agonist ivuxolimab in advanced cancers. Overall study results and limits: CD8+ T cells (on average) carried more expanded clones than CD4+ T cells.

This CDR3 is built from 15 residues. Germline CDR1 SNHLY, CDR2 FYNNEI. Sequenced by immunoSEQ multiplex PCR; TCRdb stores in-frame clones only, minus some. The sample comprises about 77,000 clones, 85% of which are singletons, and 0.66% rests with the top ten. The chain is built from TRBV2 and TRBJ2-1; D is unclear. The sequence was collected from an adult with an advanced solid tumor such as melanoma, head and neck, liver or kidney cancer. The specimen was CD4+ or CD8+ T cells sorted from blood, collected in a trial of the OX40 agonist ivuxolimab. CDR3 loop: CASKVAAGSYNEQFF. The DNA of the CDR3 is TGCGCCAGCAAGGTGGCGGCAGGCTCCTACAATGAGCAGTTCTTC.